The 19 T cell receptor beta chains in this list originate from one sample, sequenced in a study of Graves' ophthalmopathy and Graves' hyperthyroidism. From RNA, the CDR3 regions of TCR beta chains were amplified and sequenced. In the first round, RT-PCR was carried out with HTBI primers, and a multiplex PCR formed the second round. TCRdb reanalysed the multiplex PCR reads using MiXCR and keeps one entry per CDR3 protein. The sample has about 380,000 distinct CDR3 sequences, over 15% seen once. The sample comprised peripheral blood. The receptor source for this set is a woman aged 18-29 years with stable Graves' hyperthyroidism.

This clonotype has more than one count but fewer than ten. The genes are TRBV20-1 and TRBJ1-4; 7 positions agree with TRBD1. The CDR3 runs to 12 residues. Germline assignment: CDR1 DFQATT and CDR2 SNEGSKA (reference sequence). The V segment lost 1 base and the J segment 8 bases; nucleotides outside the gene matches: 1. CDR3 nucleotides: TGCAGTGCTAGAGCACAGGGGGAAAAACTGTTTTTT. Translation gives CSARAQGEKLFF.

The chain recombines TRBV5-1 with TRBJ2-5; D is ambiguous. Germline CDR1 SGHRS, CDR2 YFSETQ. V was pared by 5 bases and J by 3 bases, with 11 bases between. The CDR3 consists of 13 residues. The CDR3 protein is CASRWTSEETQYF. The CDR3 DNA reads TGCGCCAGCAGGTGGACGTCAGAAGAGACCCAGTACTTC.

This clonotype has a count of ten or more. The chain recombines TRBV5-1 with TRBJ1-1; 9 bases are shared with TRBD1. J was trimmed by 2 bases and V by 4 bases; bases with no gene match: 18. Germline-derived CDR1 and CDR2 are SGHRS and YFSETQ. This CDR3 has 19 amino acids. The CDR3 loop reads CASSPRFPGQGYRNTEAFF. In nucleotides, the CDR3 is TGCGCCAGCAGCCCCCGATTTCCGGGACAGGGCTATCGTAACACTGAAGCTTTCTTT.

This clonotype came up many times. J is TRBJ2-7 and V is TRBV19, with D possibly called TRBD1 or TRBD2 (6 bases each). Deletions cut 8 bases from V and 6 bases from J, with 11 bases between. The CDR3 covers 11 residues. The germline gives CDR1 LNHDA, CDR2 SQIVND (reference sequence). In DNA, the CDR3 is TGTGCCAGTGCACAGGGAGGCGAGCAGTACTTC. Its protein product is CASAQGGEQYF.

CDR3: CSARGTGFTDTQYF. As DNA, the CDR3 is TGCAGTGCTAGGGGAACCGGCTTCACAGATACGCAGTATTTT. The chain recombines TRBV20-1 with TRBJ2-3, with D unresolved. Between the trimmed V and J ends, which lost 3 bases and 2 bases, there was a span of 12 bases. This CDR3 contains 14 residues. CDR1 is DFQATT and CDR2 is SNEGSKA in the germline V gene (reference sequence).

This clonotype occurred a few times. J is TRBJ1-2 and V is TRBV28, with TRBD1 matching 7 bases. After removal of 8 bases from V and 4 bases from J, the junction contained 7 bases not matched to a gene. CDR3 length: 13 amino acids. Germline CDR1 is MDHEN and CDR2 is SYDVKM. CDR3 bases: TGTGCCAGCGGCCAACAGGGGTTCTATGGCTACACCTTC. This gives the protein CASGQQGFYGYTF.

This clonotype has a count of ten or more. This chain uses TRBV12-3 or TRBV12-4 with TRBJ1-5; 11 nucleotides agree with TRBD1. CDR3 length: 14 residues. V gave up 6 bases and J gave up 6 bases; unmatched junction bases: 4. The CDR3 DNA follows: TGTGCCAGCAGAGGGACAGGGGGGGGTCAGCCCCAGCATTTT. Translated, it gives CASRGTGGGQPQHF.

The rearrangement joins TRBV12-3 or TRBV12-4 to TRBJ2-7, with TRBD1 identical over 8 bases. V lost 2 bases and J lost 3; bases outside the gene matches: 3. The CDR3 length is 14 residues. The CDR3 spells CASSLKTGVYEQYF. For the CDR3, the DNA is TGTGCCAGCAGTTTAAAGACAGGGGTCTACGAGCAGTACTTC.

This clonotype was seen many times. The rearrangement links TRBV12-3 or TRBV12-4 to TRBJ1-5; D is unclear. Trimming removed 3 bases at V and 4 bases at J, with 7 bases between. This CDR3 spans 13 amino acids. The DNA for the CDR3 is TGTGCCAGCAGTTTTAGGGTAAATCAGCCCCAGCATTTT. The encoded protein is CASSFRVNQPQHF.

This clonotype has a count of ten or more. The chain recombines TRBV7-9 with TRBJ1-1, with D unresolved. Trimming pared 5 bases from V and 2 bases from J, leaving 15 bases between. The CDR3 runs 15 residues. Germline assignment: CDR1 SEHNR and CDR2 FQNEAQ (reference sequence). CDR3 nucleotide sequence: TGTGCCAGCAGCCCCCGAATTCTACTCAACACTGAAGCTTTCTTT. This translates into CASSPRILLNTEAFF.

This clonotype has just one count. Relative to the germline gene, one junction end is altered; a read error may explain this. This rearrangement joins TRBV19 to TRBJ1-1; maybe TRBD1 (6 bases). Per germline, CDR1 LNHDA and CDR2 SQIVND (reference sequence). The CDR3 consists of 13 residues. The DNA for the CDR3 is TGTGCCAGTAGTCAGGGGCTGAACACTGAAGCTTGCTTT. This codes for CASSQGLNTEACF.

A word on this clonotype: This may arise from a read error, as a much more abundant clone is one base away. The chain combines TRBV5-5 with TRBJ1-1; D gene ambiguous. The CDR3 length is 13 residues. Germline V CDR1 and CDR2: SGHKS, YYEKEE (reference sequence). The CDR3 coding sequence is TGTGCCAGCATGGGGTTGTGGAACACTGAATCTTTCTTT. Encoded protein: CASMGLWNTESFF.

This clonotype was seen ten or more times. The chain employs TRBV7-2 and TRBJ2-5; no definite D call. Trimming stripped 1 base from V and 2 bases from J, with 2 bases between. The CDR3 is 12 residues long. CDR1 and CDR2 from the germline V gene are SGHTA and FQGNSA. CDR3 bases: TGTGCCAGCAGCTTAGAACAAGAGACCCAGTACTTC. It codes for CASSLEQETQYF.

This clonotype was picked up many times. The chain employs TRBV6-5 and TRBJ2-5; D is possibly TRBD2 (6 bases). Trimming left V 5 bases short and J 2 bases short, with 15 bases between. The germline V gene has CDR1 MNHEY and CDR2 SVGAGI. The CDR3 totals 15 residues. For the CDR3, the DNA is TGTGCCAGCAGTCGGCCGGGACTGACACAAGAGACCCAGTACTTC. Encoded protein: CASSRPGLTQETQYF.

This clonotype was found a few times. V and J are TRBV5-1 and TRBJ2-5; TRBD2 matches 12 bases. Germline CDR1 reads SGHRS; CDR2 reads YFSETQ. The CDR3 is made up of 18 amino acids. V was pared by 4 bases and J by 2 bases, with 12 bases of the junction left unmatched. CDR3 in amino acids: CASSLGLAGYQQQETQYF. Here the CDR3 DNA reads TGCGCCAGCAGCCTCGGACTAGCGGGGTACCAACAACAAGAGACCCAGTACTTC.

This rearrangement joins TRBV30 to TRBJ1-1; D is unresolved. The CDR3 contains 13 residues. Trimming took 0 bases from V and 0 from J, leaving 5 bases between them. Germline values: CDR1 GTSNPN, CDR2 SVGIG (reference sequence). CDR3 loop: CAWSVSVNTEAFF. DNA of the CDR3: TGTGCCTGGAGTGTCAGCGTGAACACTGAAGCTTTCTTT.

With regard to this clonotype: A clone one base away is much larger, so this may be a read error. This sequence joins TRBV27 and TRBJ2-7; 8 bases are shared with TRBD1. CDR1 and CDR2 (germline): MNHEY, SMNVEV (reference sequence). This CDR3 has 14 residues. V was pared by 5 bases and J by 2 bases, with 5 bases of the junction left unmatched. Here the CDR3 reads CASSRQGSPYEQYF. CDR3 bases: TGTGCCAGCAGTAGACAGGGGAGCCCCTACGAGCAGTACTTC.

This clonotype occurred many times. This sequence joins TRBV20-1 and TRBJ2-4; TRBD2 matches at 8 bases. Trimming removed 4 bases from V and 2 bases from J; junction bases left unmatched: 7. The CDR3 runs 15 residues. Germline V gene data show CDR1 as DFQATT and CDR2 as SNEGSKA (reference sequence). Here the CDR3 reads CSATPGGASKNIQYF. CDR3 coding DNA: TGCAGTGCTACCCCGGGGGGGGCATCCAAAAACATTCAGTACTTC.

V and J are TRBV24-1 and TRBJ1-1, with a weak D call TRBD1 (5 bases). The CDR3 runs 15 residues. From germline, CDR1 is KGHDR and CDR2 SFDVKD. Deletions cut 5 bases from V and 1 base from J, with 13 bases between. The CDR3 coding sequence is TGTGCCACCAGTGCTAATAGCGGGGGGAACACTGAAGCTTTCTTT. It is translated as CATSANSGGNTEAFF.